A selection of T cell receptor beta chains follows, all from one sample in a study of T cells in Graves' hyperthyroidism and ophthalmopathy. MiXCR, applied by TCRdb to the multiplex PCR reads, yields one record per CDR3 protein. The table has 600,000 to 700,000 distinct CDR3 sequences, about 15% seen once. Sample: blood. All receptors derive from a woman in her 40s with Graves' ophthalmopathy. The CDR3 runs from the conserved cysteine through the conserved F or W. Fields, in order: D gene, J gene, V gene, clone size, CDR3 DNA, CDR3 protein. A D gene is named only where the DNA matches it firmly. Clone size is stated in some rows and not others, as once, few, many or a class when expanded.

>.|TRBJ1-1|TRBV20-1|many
TGCAGTGCTAGAGTCATCGCGCGGGGTGAAGCTTTCTTT
CSARVIARGEAFF
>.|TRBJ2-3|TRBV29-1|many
TGCAGCGTCGACCCGGGGGAGACCAGCACAGATACGCAGTATTTT
CSVDPGETSTDTQYF
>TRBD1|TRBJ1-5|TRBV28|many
TGTGCCAGCAGTTTAATGACAGGGAATCAGCCCCAGCATTTT
CASSLMTGNQPQHF
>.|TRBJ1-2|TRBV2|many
TGTGCCAGCAGTGCGCGGGGTCCCAAAGACTATGGCTACACCTTC
CASSARGPKDYGYTF
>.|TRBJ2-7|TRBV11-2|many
TGTGCCAGCAGCTTAGATCGAGGGACTCCCTCCTTC
CASSLDRGTPSF
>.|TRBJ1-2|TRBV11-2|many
TGTGCCAGCAGCTTATCTCTCCTTCCGGGCCAACCTGAAGACTATGGCTACACCTTC
CASSLSLLPGQPEDYGYTF
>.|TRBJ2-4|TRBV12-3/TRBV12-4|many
TGTGCCAGCAGTTTGATAGGCGGCAAAAACATTCAGTACTTC
CASSLIGGKNIQYF
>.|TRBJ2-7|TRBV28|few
TGTGCCAGCACCCACGGAGGGGGTTTGACCCCCTACGAGCAGTACTTC
CASTHGGGLTPYEQYF
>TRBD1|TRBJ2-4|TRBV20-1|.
TGCAGTGCTAGATCCATAGGACAGGGGAAGTACTTC
CSARSIGQGKYF
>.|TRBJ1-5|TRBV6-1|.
TGTGCCAGCGGGAGTTGGCCCCAGCATTTT
CASGSWPQHF
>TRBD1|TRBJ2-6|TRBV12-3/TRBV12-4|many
TGTGCCAGCAGTTTGGGGGACAGCGCCAACGTCCTGACTTTC
CASSLGDSANVLTF